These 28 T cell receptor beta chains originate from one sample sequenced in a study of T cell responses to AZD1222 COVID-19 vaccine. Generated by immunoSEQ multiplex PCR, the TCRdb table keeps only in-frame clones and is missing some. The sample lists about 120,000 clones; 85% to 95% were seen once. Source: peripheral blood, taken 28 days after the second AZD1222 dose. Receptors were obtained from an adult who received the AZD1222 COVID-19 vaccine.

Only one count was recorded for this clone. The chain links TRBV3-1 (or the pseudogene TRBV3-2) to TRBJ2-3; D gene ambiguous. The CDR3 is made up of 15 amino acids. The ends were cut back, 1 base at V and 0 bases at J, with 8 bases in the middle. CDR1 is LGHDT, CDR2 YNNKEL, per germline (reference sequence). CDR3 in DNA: TGTGCCAGCAGCCAAGTACACGCTAGCACAGATACGCAGTATTTT. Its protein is CASSQVHASTDTQYF.

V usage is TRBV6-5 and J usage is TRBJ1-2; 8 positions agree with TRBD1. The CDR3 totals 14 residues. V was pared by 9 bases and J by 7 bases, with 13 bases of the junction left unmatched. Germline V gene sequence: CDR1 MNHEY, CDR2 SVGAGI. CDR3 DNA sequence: TGTGCCAGTAACTTCCTAGGACAGGGTATTGGCTACACCTTC. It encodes CASNFLGQGIGYTF.

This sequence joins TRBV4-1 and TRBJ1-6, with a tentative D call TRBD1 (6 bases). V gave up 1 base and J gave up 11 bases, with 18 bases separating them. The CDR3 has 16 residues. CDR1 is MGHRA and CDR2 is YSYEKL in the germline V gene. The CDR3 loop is CASSQAPTGRHPPLHF. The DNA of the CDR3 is TGCGCCAGCAGCCAAGCCCCGACAGGAAGACATCCACCCCTCCACTTT.

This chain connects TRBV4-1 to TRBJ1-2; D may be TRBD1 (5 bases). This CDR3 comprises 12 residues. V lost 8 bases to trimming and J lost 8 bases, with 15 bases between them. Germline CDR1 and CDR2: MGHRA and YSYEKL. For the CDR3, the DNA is TGCGCCAGCGCGACGAGGGGATTAGGCTACACCTTC. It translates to CASATRGLGYTF.

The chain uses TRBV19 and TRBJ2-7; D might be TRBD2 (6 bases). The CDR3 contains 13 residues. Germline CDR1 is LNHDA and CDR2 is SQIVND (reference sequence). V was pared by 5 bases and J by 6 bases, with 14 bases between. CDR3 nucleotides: TGTGCCAGTAGTCCGGGGGTTGGGTCCGAGCAGTACTTC. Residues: CASSPGVGSEQYF.

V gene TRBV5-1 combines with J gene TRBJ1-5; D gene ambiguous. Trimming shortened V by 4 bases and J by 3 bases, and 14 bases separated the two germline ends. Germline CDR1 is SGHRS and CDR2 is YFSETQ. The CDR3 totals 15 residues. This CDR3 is CASSLEGGHNQPQHF. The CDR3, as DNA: TGCGCCAGCAGCCTGGAGGGAGGTCACAATCAGCCCCAGCATTTT.

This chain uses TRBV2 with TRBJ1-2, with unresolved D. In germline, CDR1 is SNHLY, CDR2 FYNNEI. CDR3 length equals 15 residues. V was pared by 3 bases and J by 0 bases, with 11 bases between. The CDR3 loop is CASSDLGWTNYGYTF. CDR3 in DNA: TGTGCCAGCAGTGATCTTGGGTGGACTAACTATGGCTACACCTTC.

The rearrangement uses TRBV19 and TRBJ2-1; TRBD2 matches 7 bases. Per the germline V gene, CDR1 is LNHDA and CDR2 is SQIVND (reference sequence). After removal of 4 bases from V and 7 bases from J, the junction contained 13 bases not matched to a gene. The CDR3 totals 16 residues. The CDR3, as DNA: TGTGCCAGTAGTACCCTCGGCGGGAGTCATTCTAATGAGCAGTTCTTC. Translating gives CASSTLGGSHSNEQFF. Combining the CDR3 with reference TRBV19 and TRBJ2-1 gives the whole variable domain DGGITQSPKYLFRKEGQNVTLSCEQNLNHDAMYWYRQDPGQGLRLIYYSQIVNDFQKGDIAEGYSVSREKKESFPLTVTSAQKNPTAFYLCASSTLGGSHSNEQFFGPGTRLTVL.

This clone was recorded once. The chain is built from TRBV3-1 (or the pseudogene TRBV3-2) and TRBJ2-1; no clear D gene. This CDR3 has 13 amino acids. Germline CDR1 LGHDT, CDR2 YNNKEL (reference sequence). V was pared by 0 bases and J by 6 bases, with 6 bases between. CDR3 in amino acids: CASSQDLINEQFF. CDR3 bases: TGTGCCAGCAGCCAAGATCTAATCAATGAGCAGTTCTTC.

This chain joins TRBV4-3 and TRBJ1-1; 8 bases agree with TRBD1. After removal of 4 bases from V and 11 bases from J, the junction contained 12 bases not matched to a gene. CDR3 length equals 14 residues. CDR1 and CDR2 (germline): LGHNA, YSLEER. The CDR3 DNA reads TGCGCCAGCAGCCCTTCCAGGGGACAGGCTAGGGCTTTCTTT. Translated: CASSPSRGQARAFF.

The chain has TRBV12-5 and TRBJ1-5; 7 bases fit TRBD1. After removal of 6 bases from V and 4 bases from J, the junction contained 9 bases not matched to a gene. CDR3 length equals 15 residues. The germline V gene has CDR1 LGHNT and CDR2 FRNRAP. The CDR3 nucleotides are TGTGCTAGTGGGGAACAGGGGAGGGGAAATCAGCCCCAGCATTTT. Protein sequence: CASGEQGRGNQPQHF.

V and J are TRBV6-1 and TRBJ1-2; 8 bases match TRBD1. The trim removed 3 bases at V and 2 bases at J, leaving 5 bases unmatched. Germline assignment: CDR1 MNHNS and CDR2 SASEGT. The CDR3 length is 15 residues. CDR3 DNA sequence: TGTGCCAGCAGTGAGGGACAGGTCGTGAACTATGGCTACACCTTC. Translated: CASSEGQVVNYGYTF.

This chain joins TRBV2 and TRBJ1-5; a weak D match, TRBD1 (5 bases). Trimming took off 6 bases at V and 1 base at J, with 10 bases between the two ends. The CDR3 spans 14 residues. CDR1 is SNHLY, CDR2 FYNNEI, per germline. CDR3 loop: CASRGLLSNQPQHF. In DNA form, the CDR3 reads TGTGCCAGCAGGGGGCTCTTGAGCAATCAGCCCCAGCATTTT.

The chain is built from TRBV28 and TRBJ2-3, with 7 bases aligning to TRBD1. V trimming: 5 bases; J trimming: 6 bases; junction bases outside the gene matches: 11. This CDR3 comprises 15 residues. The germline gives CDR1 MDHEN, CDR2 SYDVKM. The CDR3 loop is CASSAQGVELDTQYF. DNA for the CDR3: TGTGCCAGCAGTGCTCAGGGGGTGGAGCTGGATACGCAGTATTTT. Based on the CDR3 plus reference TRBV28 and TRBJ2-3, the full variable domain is DVKVTQSSRYLVKRTGEKVFLECVQDMDHENMFWYRQDPGLGLRLIYFSYDVKMKEKGDIPEGYSVSREKKERFSLILESASTNQTSMYLCASSAQGVELDTQYFGPGTRLTVL.

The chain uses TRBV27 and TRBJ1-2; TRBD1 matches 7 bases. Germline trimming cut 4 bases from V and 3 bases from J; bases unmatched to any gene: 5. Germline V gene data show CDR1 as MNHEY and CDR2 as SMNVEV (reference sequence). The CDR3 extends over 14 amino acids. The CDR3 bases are TGTGCCAGCAGTTCCTCGACAGGGTACTATGGCTACACCTTC. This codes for CASSSSTGYYGYTF.

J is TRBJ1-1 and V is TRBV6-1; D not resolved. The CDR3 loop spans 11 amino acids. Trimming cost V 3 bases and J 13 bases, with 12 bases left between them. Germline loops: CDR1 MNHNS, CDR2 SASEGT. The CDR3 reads CASSESSPFFF. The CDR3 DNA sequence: TGTGCCAGCAGTGAGTCGAGCCCTTTTTTCTTT.

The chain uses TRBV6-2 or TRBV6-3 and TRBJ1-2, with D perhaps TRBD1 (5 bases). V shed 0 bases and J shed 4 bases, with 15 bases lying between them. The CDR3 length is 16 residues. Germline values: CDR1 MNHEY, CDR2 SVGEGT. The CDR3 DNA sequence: TGTGCCAGCAGTTACTCGCCCCAGACAGAATCCTATGGCTACACCTTC. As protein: CASSYSPQTESYGYTF.

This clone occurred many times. CDR3 residues: CASSSRTGGSETQYF. The CDR3 DNA sequence: TGTGCCAGCAGCAGTCGGACAGGGGGTAGTGAGACCCAGTACTTC. V usage is TRBV9 and J usage is TRBJ2-5; 10 bases align to TRBD1. Trimming took 4 bases from V and 5 from J; bases not matched to a gene: 8. Germline V CDR1 and CDR2: SGDLS, YYNGEE. CDR3 length equals 15 residues.

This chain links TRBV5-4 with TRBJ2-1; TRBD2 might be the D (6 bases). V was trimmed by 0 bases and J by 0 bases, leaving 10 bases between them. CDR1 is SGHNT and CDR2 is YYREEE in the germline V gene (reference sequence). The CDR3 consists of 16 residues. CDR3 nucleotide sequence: TGTGCCAGCAGCTTGGCGGGAGTTAGCTCCTACAATGAGCAGTTCTTC. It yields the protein CASSLAGVSSYNEQFF.

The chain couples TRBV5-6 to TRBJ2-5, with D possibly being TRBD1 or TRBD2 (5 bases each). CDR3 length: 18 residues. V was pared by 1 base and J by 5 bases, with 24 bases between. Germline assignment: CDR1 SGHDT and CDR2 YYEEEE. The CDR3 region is CASSLFRDHGRGEETQYF. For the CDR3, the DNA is TGTGCCAGCAGCTTGTTCCGGGACCATGGTCGGGGCGAGGAGACCCAGTACTTC.

This CDR3 is CASSYPAYEQYF. The CDR3 DNA reads TGTGCCAGCAGTTATCCAGCCTACGAGCAGTACTTC. The chain couples TRBV6-2 or TRBV6-3 to TRBJ2-7; D gene ambiguous. The germline V and J ends were trimmed by 3 bases and 2 bases, with 5 bases remaining between them. Germline assignment: CDR1 MNHEY and CDR2 SVGEGT. The CDR3 consists of 12 residues.

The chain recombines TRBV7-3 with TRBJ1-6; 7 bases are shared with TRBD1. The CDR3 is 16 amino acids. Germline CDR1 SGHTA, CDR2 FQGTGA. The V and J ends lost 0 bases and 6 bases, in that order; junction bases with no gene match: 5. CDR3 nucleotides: TGTGCCAGCAGCTTAACCGGGCCAGGGGGTAATTCACCCCTCCACTTT. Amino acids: CASSLTGPGGNSPLHF.

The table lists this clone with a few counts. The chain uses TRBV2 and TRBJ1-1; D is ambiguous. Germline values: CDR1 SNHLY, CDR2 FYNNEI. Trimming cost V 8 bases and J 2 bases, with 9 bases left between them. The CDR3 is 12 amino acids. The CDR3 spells CASWRANTEAFF. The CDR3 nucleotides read TGTGCCAGCTGGAGGGCAAACACTGAAGCTTTCTTT.

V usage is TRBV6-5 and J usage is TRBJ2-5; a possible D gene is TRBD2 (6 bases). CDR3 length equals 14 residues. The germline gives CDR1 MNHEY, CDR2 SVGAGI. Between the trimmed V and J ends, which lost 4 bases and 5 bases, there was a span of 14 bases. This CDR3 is CASSLQGGWETQYF. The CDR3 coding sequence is TGTGCCAGCAGTTTGCAGGGAGGTTGGGAGACCCAGTACTTC.

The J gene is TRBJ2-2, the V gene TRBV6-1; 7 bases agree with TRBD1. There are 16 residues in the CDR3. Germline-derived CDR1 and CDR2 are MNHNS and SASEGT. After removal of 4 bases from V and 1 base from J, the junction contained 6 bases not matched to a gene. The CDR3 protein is CASSGGWTGNTGELFF. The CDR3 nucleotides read TGTGCCAGCAGTGGAGGGTGGACAGGGAACACCGGGGAGCTGTTTTTT.

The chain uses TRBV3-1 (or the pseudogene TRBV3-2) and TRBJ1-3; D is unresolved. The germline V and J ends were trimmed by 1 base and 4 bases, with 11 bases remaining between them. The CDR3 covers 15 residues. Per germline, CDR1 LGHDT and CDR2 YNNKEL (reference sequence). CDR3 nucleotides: TGTGCCAGCAGCCAAGTTTCAGGAGGCGGAAACACCATATATTTT. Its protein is CASSQVSGGGNTIYF.

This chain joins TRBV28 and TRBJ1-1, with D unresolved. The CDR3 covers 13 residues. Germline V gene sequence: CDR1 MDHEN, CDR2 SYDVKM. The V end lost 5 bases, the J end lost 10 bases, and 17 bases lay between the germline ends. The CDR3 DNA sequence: TGTGCCAGCAGTCCCCCCGGGCCGAGGTTAGCTTTCTTT. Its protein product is CASSPPGPRLAFF.

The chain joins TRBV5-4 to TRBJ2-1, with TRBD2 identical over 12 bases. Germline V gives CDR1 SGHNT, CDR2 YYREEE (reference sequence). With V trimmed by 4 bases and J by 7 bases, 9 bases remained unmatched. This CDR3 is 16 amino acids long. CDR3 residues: CASSIRLAGVSNEQFF. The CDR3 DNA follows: TGTGCCAGCAGCATAAGACTAGCGGGGGTATCTAATGAGCAGTTCTTC.